Given below is one TCR beta chain in context. Only in-frame clones appear in the TCRdb table, and some are missing; sequencing was by immunoSEQ multiplex PCR. The data hold about 20,000 clones, with roughly four fifths observed a single time. Tissue processing of the graft released intraepithelial and lamina propria lymphocytes from it. This entry comes from a study of graft-versus-host responses after intestinal transplantation. Study-level background: Multivisceral, liver-intestinal, or isolated intestinal transplants were performed in recipients. Once they had received anti-thymocyte globulin induction, all recipients took tacrolimus and steroids for roughly three years.

V lost 3 bases, J lost 6 bases, and 7 bases stayed unmatched. CDR1 and CDR2 from the germline V gene are SQVTM and ANQGSEA. The CDR3 loop spans 13 amino acids. Sequences were derived from ileum tissue, sampled 12 days after intestinal transplant. V is TRBV29-1 and J is TRBJ1-1, with 7 nucleotides matching TRBD1. The source is a human patient who received an intestinal transplant, so some T cells may come from the graft donor. The CDR3 here is CSVDATGVAEAFF. DNA of the CDR3: TGCAGCGTTGATGCCACAGGGGTGGCTGAAGCTTTCTTT.